The text below deals with one T cell receptor beta chain. Antigen specificity is unknown. Sequencing was performed with immunoSEQ multiplex PCR; in TCRdb, only in-frame clones are kept and a portion is missing. Of some 2 million clones in the sample, roughly 95% are singletons; the top ten hold 0.13%. The sample is drawn from a study of shared clonotypes between healthy human individuals. Background on the study: Per donor, CD8 memory used one plate, CD8 naive used two, CD4 memory used three and CD4 naive used three. Study outcomes and limitations: Four donors had 4% to 6.5% of their naive CD4 clonotypes in common. Rarefaction revealed incomplete sorted-subset sequencing despite large depth.

The CDR3 is 14 amino acids. J was trimmed by 6 bases and V by 5 bases; bases with no gene match: 6. Germline V CDR1 and CDR2: SGHTA, FQGNSA. The chain employs TRBV7-2 and TRBJ2-4; 8 nucleotides line up with TRBD1. Input material: naive CD4+ T cells sorted from blood. Subset reported: CD45RA+ positively selected. The receptor's source is a man younger than 35 in good health. The CDR3 here is CASSPGQGRNIQYF. In DNA form, the CDR3 reads TGTGCCAGCAGCCCAGGACAGGGAAGAAACATTCAGTACTTC.